The entry below gives a single T cell receptor beta chain sequence along with its context. The clone's antigen remains unknown. Base qualities are not at hand, and no much larger clone is one base apart. These data come from a study of control samples from healthy donors and cancer patients (TCRdb year 2020). The method behind the library was the immunoSEQ multiplex PCR assay. TCRdb took over this immuneACCESS table, retaining in-frame rearrangements with V and J assigned. Such tables are incomplete; in checked studies, under half of the missing clones stem from an unresolved V gene, and the remainder is unexplained. For this sample there are approximately 150,000 clones; about nine tenths appear just once. The top ten constitute roughly 3.2% of the sample. From a lookup of the germline V gene, CDR1 and CDR2 are SGHRS and YFSETQ. V has 4 bases trimmed and J has 0 bases trimmed; junction bases matching no gene number 5. The CDR3 runs 15 residues from the cysteine to the phenylalanine. The retained sequence is limited to the CDR3, 45 bases, with the frame set at the first base.

This TCR was recovered from a man aged 30-40 years in good health. This sequence uses TRBV5-1 and TRBJ1-2; 8 central bases correspond to TRBD1. Specimen: blood. The CDR3 region has the sequence CASSRTGRPNYGYTF. The nucleotide sequence reads as follows: TGCGCCAGCAGCAGGACAGGGAGACCTAACTATGGCTACACCTTC. With the portions outside the CDR3 filled from the reference TRBV5-1 and TRBJ1-2 genes, the complete variable region becomes KAGVTQTPRYLIKTRGQQVTLSCSPISGHRSVSWYQQTPGQGLQFLFEYFSETQRNKGNFPGRFSGRQFSNSRSEMNVSTLELGDSALYLCASSRTGRPNYGYTFGSGTRLTVV.